The 25 T cell receptor beta chains below were found in one sample sequenced in a study of Graves' ophthalmopathy and Graves' hyperthyroidism. RNA transcripts yielded amplified TCR beta CDR3 regions. Second-round multiplex PCR followed a first-round RT-PCR using HTBI primers. TCRdb re-called the multiplex PCR reads with MiXCR, one entry per CDR3 protein. This table has 560,000 or so distinct CDR3 sequences, less than 45% appearing once. The sample was peripheral blood or thyroid tissue (not recorded which). The receptors originated from an adult man with Graves' hyperthyroidism.

The CDR3 nucleotides read TGCGCCAGCAGCACAGGGTCGGTTAGTACCGGGGAGCTGTTTTTT. As protein: CASSTGSVSTGELFF. V is TRBV5-1 and J is TRBJ2-2; weak D call: TRBD1 (6 bases). V was shortened by 4 bases and J by 5 bases, with 15 bases between the two germline ends. CDR1 is SGHRS, CDR2 YFSETQ, per germline. The CDR3 spans 15 residues.

With regard to this clonotype: A read error may account for a junction end that differs from germline. The chain combines TRBV29-1 with TRBJ2-6; 7 bases map to TRBD1. Germline loops: CDR1 SQVTM, CDR2 ANQGSEA. The CDR3 contains 17 residues. The DNA for the CDR3 is TGCAGCGTTGAGACCTACCGACAGGGAAGGATCCCGAACACTGAAGCTTTC. It codes for CSVETYRQGRIPNTEAF. Based on the CDR3 plus reference TRBV29-1 and TRBJ2-6, the full variable domain is SAVISQKPSRDICQRGTSLTIQCQVDSQVTMMFWYRQQPGQSLTLIATANQGSEATYESGFVIDKFPISRPNLTFSTLTVSNMSPEDSSIYLCSVETYRQGRIPNTEAFGAGSRLTVL.

This clonotype was counted at least ten times. The chain joins TRBV5-1 to TRBJ2-2, with a tentative D call TRBD2 (6 bases). With 2 bases removed from V and 0 bases from J, the gap between germline ends came to 14 bases. Germline V CDR1 and CDR2: SGHRS, YFSETQ. The CDR3 has 17 amino acids. CDR3 loop: CASSFTWGGANTGELFF. The DNA for the CDR3 is TGCGCCAGCAGCTTCACTTGGGGCGGGGCGAACACCGGGGAGCTGTTTTTT.

This clonotype has more than one count but fewer than ten. The chain is built from TRBV5-1 and TRBJ1-4; D remains ambiguous. CDR1 SGHRS and CDR2 YFSETQ come from the germline V gene. The CDR3 covers 14 residues. V lost 2 bases, J lost 6 bases, and 11 bases lay in between. CDR3 sequence reads: CASSFLGLDEKLFF. The CDR3, as DNA: TGCGCCAGCAGCTTTTTGGGTTTAGATGAAAAACTGTTTTTT. Full variable domain (remainder filled in from reference TRBV5-1 and TRBJ1-4): KAGVTQTPRYLIKTRGQQVTLSCSPISGHRSVSWYQQTPGQGLQFLFEYFSETQRNKGNFPGRFSGRQFSNSRSEMNVSTLELGDSALYLCASSFLGLDEKLFFGSGTQLSVL.

In its sample, this clonotype was seen many times. V and J are TRBV15 and TRBJ1-4, with a weak D call TRBD1 (6 bases). In germline, CDR1 is LNHNV, CDR2 YYDKDF (reference sequence). The CDR3 covers 16 residues. Trimming removed 1 base at V and 4 bases at J, with 13 bases between. Written as DNA, the CDR3 is TGTGCCACCAGCAGAGGTTGGACAGCAAATAATGAAAAACTGTTTTTT. Translation: CATSRGWTANNEKLFF.

This chain links TRBV7-3 with TRBJ2-2; a possible D gene is TRBD2 (5 bases). Per germline, CDR1 SGHTA and CDR2 FQGTGA. V was trimmed by 5 bases and J by 4 bases, leaving 17 bases between them. CDR3 length: 16 amino acids. CDR3 DNA: TGTGCCAGCAGCACGCCCCAGACTATAAGCACCGGGGAGCTGTTTTTT. Protein: CASSTPQTISTGELFF.

This clonotype was counted between two and nine times. The CDR3 sequence is CASSSDRGRNEQYF. The DNA of the CDR3 is TGTGCCAGCAGTTCGGACAGGGGGCGAAACGAGCAGTACTTC. The chain employs TRBV2 and TRBJ2-7; 11 nucleotides align to TRBD1. CDR3 length: 14 residues. V gave up 5 bases and J gave up 5 bases; unmatched junction bases: 5. In germline, CDR1 is SNHLY, CDR2 FYNNEI.

This clonotype has ten or more counts. A junction end diverges from the germline sequence, so it may reflect a read error. The rearrangement links TRBV7-7 to TRBJ2-5; D unclear. Germline lookup yields CDR1 SSHAT and CDR2 FNYEAQ (reference sequence). The CDR3 length is 14 residues. The CDR3 DNA reads TGTGCTAGCAGCTTAGGAACTGCCCAGGAGACCCAGTACTTC. Amino acids: CASSLGTAQETQYF.

This clonotype was found a few times. The V gene is TRBV6-5, the J gene TRBJ2-7; 7 bases align to TRBD1. This CDR3 comprises 15 residues. CDR1 is MNHEY, CDR2 SVGAGI, per germline. V lost 0 bases to trimming and J lost 2 bases; unmatched junction nucleotides: 4. CDR3 bases: TGTGCCAGCAGTTACTCCCACAGGGGCACCTACGAGCAGTACTTC. Residues: CASSYSHRGTYEQYF.

The sample holds many counts of this clonotype. The chain links TRBV6-5 to TRBJ1-2; 7 nucleotides match TRBD1. CDR3 length: 14 residues. V dropped 6 bases and J dropped 6; count of bases not matched to a gene: 10. Germline loops: CDR1 MNHEY, CDR2 SVGAGI. CDR3 nucleotides: TGTGCCAGCAGGACGAATAGGGGGCCCAATGGCTACACCTTC. The encoded protein is CASRTNRGPNGYTF.

This clonotype was counted at least ten times. V gene TRBV24-1 combines with J gene TRBJ1-5; D is unclear. The CDR3 is 15 amino acids. Germline CDR1 is KGHDR and CDR2 is SFDVKD. Trimming shortened V by 3 bases and J by 4 bases, and 12 bases separated the two germline ends. The CDR3 nucleotides are TGTGCCACCAGTGATGCCCGGACGCCTAATCAGCCCCAGCATTTT. Translation gives CATSDARTPNQPQHF.

This clonotype was seen many times. V usage is TRBV10-2 and J usage is TRBJ1-1, with D unresolved. With 2 bases removed from V and 1 base from J, the gap between germline ends came to 5 bases. This CDR3 comprises 13 residues. Germline-derived CDR1 and CDR2 are WSHSY and SAAADI. The CDR3 loop is CASSETTNTEAFF. The CDR3 DNA reads TGCGCCAGCAGTGAGACGACGAACACTGAAGCTTTCTTT.

This clonotype was counted at least ten times. The V call is TRBV12-3 or TRBV12-4, the J call TRBJ2-7; 10 bases align to TRBD1. This CDR3 region has 15 residues. V shed 5 bases, J shed 0 bases, and the junction held 4 bases outside the gene matches. DNA for the CDR3: TGTGCCAGCAGTCCTCGGACAGGGGGCTCCTACGAGCAGTACTTC. This gives the protein CASSPRTGGSYEQYF.

The chain's CDR3 is CASSYSRGYRVQDPTEAFF. CDR3 DNA: TGTGCCAGCAGTTACTCGAGGGGATACAGGGTCCAGGATCCCACTGAAGCTTTCTTT. The rearrangement links TRBV2 to TRBJ1-1, with D tentatively TRBD1 (6 bases). Germline V gives CDR1 SNHLY, CDR2 FYNNEI. V was shortened by 5 bases and J by 4 bases, with 29 bases between the two germline ends. This CDR3 has 19 amino acids.

With respect to this clonotype: Since a much larger clone is just one base distant, this may be a read error. The chain couples TRBV20-1 to TRBJ2-7; 7 bases match TRBD1. Germline trimming cut 3 bases from V and 2 bases from J; bases unmatched to any gene: 10. The CDR3 covers 15 residues. From germline, CDR1 is DFQATT and CDR2 SNEGSKA (reference sequence). CDR3 coding DNA: TGCAGTGCTAGCGCGGACAGGAGAGTCACCTACGAGCAGTACTTC. It yields the protein CSASADRRVTYEQYF.

This clonotype has only a few counts. Here the CDR3 DNA reads TGTGCCAGCAGTTTACGCCGACTACTCTCCTACGAGCAGTACTTC. This codes for CASSLRRLLSYEQYF. The V gene is TRBV28, the J gene TRBJ2-7; D is possibly TRBD2 (5 bases). V lost 2 bases, J lost 0 bases, and 11 bases lay in between. Germline-derived CDR1 and CDR2 are MDHEN and SYDVKM. The CDR3 is made up of 15 amino acids.

The chain has TRBV7-9 and TRBJ2-6; either TRBD1 or TRBD2 may fit D (5 bases each). V gave up 1 base and J gave up 4 bases, with 11 bases separating them. Germline V gives CDR1 SEHNR, CDR2 FQNEAQ (reference sequence). CDR3 size: 16 residues. The CDR3 here is CASSLDGATGANVLTF. The CDR3 nucleotides are TGTGCCAGCAGCTTAGACGGGGCTACCGGGGCCAACGTCCTGACTTTC.

The chain recombines TRBV29-1 with TRBJ2-5, with TRBD2 identical over 15 bases. CDR3 length: 15 amino acids. Germline CDR1 reads SQVTM; CDR2 reads ANQGSEA. After removal of 5 bases from V and 5 bases from J, the junction contained 6 bases not matched to a gene. In nucleotides, the CDR3 is TGCAGCGTTTGGACTAGCGGGAGGGGCGGCGAGACCCAGTACTTC. It yields the protein CSVWTSGRGGETQYF.

This clonotype was found many times. The genes are TRBV9 and TRBJ1-5, with a tentative D call TRBD1 (6 bases). V was pared by 3 bases and J by 2 bases, with 9 bases between. The CDR3 length is 14 residues. Per germline, CDR1 SGDLS and CDR2 YYNGEE. The CDR3 coding sequence is TGTGCCAGCAGCGAGGGGGGTCGCAATCAGCCCCAGCATTTT. It is translated as CASSEGGRNQPQHF.

This rearrangement joins TRBV3-1 to TRBJ1-2, with TRBD1 matching over 9 bases. CDR1 LGHDT and CDR2 YNNKEL come from the germline V gene (reference sequence). There are 17 residues in the CDR3. The trim removed 8 bases at V and 1 base at J, leaving 14 bases unmatched. The CDR3 is CASRSRDRATLNYGYTF. CDR3 DNA sequence: TGTGCCAGCCGTAGCCGGGACAGGGCCACTCTTAACTATGGCTACACCTTC.

This clonotype was counted ten times or more. The V call is TRBV2, the J call TRBJ1-1, with D maybe TRBD1 (6 bases). Germline CDR1 is SNHLY and CDR2 is FYNNEI. Trimming left V 7 bases short and J 1 base short, with 19 bases between. This CDR3 has 16 amino acids. CDR3 amino acids: CASIRQVPTENTEAFF. The CDR3 DNA reads as TGTGCCAGCATAAGACAGGTTCCAACAGAGAACACTGAAGCTTTCTTT. Supplemented by reference TRBV2 and TRBJ1-1, the full variable domain reads EPEVTQTPSHQVTQMGQEVILRCVPISNHLYFYWYRQILGQKVEFLVSFYNNEISEKSEIFDDQFSVERPDGSNFTLKIRSTKLEDSAMYFCASIRQVPTENTEAFFGQGTRLTVV.

This clonotype came up many times. V usage is TRBV2 and J usage is TRBJ1-2; unclear D gene. V was pared by 3 bases and J by 3 bases, with 11 bases between. Germline-derived CDR1 and CDR2 are SNHLY and FYNNEI. CDR3 size: 14 residues. CDR3 sequence: CASSEGGNHYGYTF. CDR3 DNA: TGTGCCAGCAGTGAGGGAGGGAACCACTATGGCTACACCTTC.

J is TRBJ1-4 and V is TRBV7-3; 10 bases agree with TRBD1. Trimming cost V 5 bases and J 7 bases; bases outside gene matches: 7. This CDR3 is built from 15 residues. Germline CDR1 SGHTA, CDR2 FQGTGA. The CDR3 is CASSQTGTGVEKLFF. The CDR3 bases are TGTGCCAGCAGCCAGACCGGGACAGGGGTTGAAAAACTGTTTTTT.

V usage is TRBV12-3 or TRBV12-4 and J usage is TRBJ2-7; 8 nucleotides match TRBD1. The CDR3 length is 17 residues. V gave up 5 bases and J gave up 3 bases; unmatched junction bases: 15. The CDR3 loop is CASSARSTGDRGYEQYF. The CDR3 DNA follows: TGTGCCAGCAGTGCTAGATCGACAGGGGATAGGGGCTACGAGCAGTACTTC.

This clonotype came up a few times. The chain recombines TRBV11-2 with TRBJ2-1; TRBD2 aligns across 8 bases. CDR3 length: 12 amino acids. Germline loops: CDR1 SGHAT, CDR2 FQNNGV. V shed 5 bases, J shed 12 bases, and the junction held 6 bases outside the gene matches. DNA of the CDR3: TGTGCCAGCAGCAACCAGCGGGGGTCGCAGTTCTTC. It is translated as CASSNQRGSQFF.